Presented here are 21 T cell receptor beta chains from one specimen sequenced in a study of T cell changes during pregnancy in multiple sclerosis. Data came from immunoSEQ multiplex PCR; TCRdb stores just in-frame clones and leaves some out. Of about 17,000 clones listed, 88% were seen once; the top ten hold 10% to 15%. The sequencing used CD8+ T cells from peripheral blood mononuclear cells, collected after pregnancy. These TCRs come from a female donor in good health, enrolled as a control in a pregnancy study.

The chain is built from TRBV6-1 and TRBJ2-7; possibly TRBD2 for D (6 bases). V was pared by 1 base and J by 2 bases, with 15 bases between. Germline CDR1 reads MNHNS; CDR2 reads SASEGT. The CDR3 is made up of 16 amino acids. Here the CDR3 DNA reads TGTGCCAGCAGTGAAGGTCTAGCGCGGGCGGCCTACGAGCAGTACTTC. Translated, it gives CASSEGLARAAYEQYF.

This chain connects TRBV19 to TRBJ1-1; TRBD1 aligns across 7 bases. Germline assignment: CDR1 LNHDA and CDR2 SQIVND (reference sequence). The CDR3 has 14 amino acids. The junction had 7 bases not matched to a gene; V was cut back by 5 bases and J by 4 bases. In DNA, the CDR3 is TGTGCCAGTAGTCTTAGGGGGCTTGGCACTGAAGCTTTCTTT. This gives the protein CASSLRGLGTEAFF.

This chain connects TRBV5-4 to TRBJ1-1; perhaps TRBD1 as D (6 bases). V was shortened by 5 bases and J by 4 bases, with 12 bases between the two germline ends. CDR1 SGHNT and CDR2 YYREEE come from the germline V gene (reference sequence). The CDR3 contains 13 residues. This CDR3 reads CASRGGGLTEAFF. The CDR3 nucleotides are TGTGCCAGCAGAGGGGGGGGGCTCACTGAAGCTTTCTTT.

CDR3 nucleotide sequence: TGTGCCAGCAGTCTCTTCAGGGGGGACGGCACCGGGGAGCTGTTTTTT. Encoded protein: CASSLFRGDGTGELFF. The chain carries TRBV7-6 and TRBJ2-2; D is possibly TRBD1 (7 bases). Trimming pared 6 bases from V and 4 bases from J, leaving 18 bases between. The CDR3 is made up of 16 amino acids. CDR1 is SGHVS, CDR2 FNYEAQ, per germline.

V gene TRBV10-1 combines with J gene TRBJ1-1; D remains ambiguous. The CDR3 covers 18 residues. V gave up 4 bases and J gave up 5 bases, with 26 bases separating them. Germline V gene data show CDR1 as WNHNN and CDR2 as SYGVQD (reference sequence). CDR3 nucleotide sequence: TGCGCCAGCAGTGCGGGGTGGTTGTCGGAGGGCGCGGGGACTGAAGCTTTCTTT. This gives the protein CASSAGWLSEGAGTEAFF.

The chain combines TRBV16 with TRBJ2-7; 14 bases line up with TRBD2. V shed 7 bases, J shed 7 bases, and the junction held 3 bases outside the gene matches. The CDR3 spans 13 residues. Germline values: CDR1 KGHSY, CDR2 FQNENV. In DNA, the CDR3 is TGTGCCAGCAAGGGACTAGCGGGAGAAGAGCAGTACTTC. It is translated as CASKGLAGEEQYF.

This clone is labeled as medium-sized. J is TRBJ2-7 and V is TRBV4-2; 13 bases are a match to TRBD2. V trimming: 0 bases; J trimming: 5 bases; junction bases outside the gene matches: 4. Germline V gene sequence: CDR1 LGHNA, CDR2 YNFKEQ. The CDR3 extends over 16 amino acids. The CDR3 region is CASSQDGTSGAHEQYF. The CDR3 bases are TGTGCCAGCAGCCAAGATGGGACTAGCGGGGCCCACGAGCAGTACTTC.

CDR3 amino acids: CASSQDQRLAGGYEQYF. The CDR3 nucleotides are TGTGCCAGCAGCCAAGACCAGAGACTAGCGGGAGGGTACGAGCAGTACTTC. The chain uses TRBV14 and TRBJ2-7, with TRBD2 identical over 14 bases. The V and J ends lost 0 bases and 4 bases, in that order; junction bases with no gene match: 5. From germline, CDR1 is SGHDN and CDR2 FVKESK. This CDR3 comprises 17 residues.

CDR3 amino acids: CASSSRTTHNEQFF. Here the CDR3 DNA reads TGTGCCAGCAGTTCTAGGACTACCCACAATGAGCAGTTCTTC. The chain uses TRBV6-5 and TRBJ2-1, with TRBD2 as a possible D gene (6 bases). Looked up from germline, CDR1 is MNHEY and CDR2 is SVGAGI. The CDR3 spans 14 residues. The V and J ends lost 4 bases and 5 bases respectively, with 12 bases between them.

CDR3 region: CASSSGDNSYEQYF. The DNA of the CDR3 is TGTGCCAGCAGCTCCGGGGACAACTCCTACGAGCAGTACTTC. The chain joins TRBV5-4 to TRBJ2-7; TRBD1 might be the D (6 bases). This CDR3 contains 14 residues. Trimming removed 3 bases from V and 0 bases from J, with 10 bases in between. CDR1 and CDR2 from the germline V gene are SGHNT and YYREEE (reference sequence).

The rearrangement uses TRBV5-1 and TRBJ1-2; D might be TRBD1 (6 bases). With 4 bases removed from V and 3 bases from J, the gap between germline ends came to 16 bases. CDR1 and CDR2 (germline): SGHRS, YFSETQ. This CDR3 is 15 amino acids long. The CDR3 region is CASSVADRFDYGYTF. CDR3 sequence (DNA): TGCGCCAGCAGCGTTGCCGACAGGTTCGACTATGGCTACACCTTC. Variable domain in full (rest from reference TRBV5-1 and TRBJ1-2): KAGVTQTPRYLIKTRGQQVTLSCSPISGHRSVSWYQQTPGQGLQFLFEYFSETQRNKGNFPGRFSGRQFSNSRSEMNVSTLELGDSALYLCASSVADRFDYGYTFGSGTRLTVV.

CDR3 sequence: CASIGTGRYTGELFF. DNA of the CDR3: TGTGCCAGCATCGGGACAGGGAGATACACCGGGGAGCTGTTTTTT. The chain has TRBV2 and TRBJ2-2; 9 nucleotides line up with TRBD1. Per germline, CDR1 SNHLY and CDR2 FYNNEI. V trimming: 7 bases; J trimming: 3 bases; junction bases outside the gene matches: 6. The CDR3 consists of 15 residues.

V usage is TRBV2 and J usage is TRBJ1-2; 8 bases are a match to TRBD1. V gave up 7 bases and J gave up 6 bases; unmatched junction bases: 13. Germline V CDR1 and CDR2: SNHLY, FYNNEI. There are 15 residues in the CDR3. Written as DNA, the CDR3 is TGTGCCAGCAAGTTAAATATAGTGACAGGGGATGGCTACACCTTC. Protein product: CASKLNIVTGDGYTF.

This clone was seen only once. The rearrangement links TRBV6-4 to TRBJ2-3, with TRBD2 matching over 10 bases. The CDR3 is 16 residues long. Germline values: CDR1 MRHNA, CDR2 SNTAGT. With V trimmed by 1 base and J by 3 bases, 4 bases remained unmatched. In nucleotides, the CDR3 is TGTGCCAGCAGTGACTATACTAGCGGGGAAACAGATACGCAGTATTTT. Protein sequence: CASSDYTSGETDTQYF.

This clone was found once. The gene calls are TRBV9 and TRBJ2-6; D is undetermined. Germline V gene data show CDR1 as SGDLS and CDR2 as YYNGEE. Trimming shortened V by 4 bases and J by 1 base, and 9 bases separated the two germline ends. The length of the CDR3 is 15 residues. The DNA for the CDR3 is TGTGCCAGCAGCCCCCGAGGATCTGGGGCCAACGTCCTGACTTTC. Its protein product is CASSPRGSGANVLTF.

The J gene is TRBJ2-5, the V gene TRBV29-1; 16 positions agree with TRBD2. Trimming removed 3 bases from V and 3 bases from J; junction bases left unmatched: 7. Germline V gene lookup returns CDR1 SQVTM and CDR2 ANQGSEA. There are 17 residues in the CDR3. CDR3 sequence (DNA): TGCAGCGTTGACGGGACTAGCGGGAGGGAGGCTGAAGAGACCCAGTACTTC. It is translated as CSVDGTSGREAEETQYF.

In its sample, this clone was seen a few times. The gene calls are TRBV6-4 and TRBJ2-3; 8 bases line up with TRBD2. CDR1 and CDR2 from the germline V gene are MRHNA and SNTAGT. The length of the CDR3 is 15 residues. J was trimmed by 3 bases and V by 3 bases; bases with no gene match: 5. In DNA, the CDR3 is TGTGCCAGCAGTGAGGTAGCGGGGAGTACAGATACGCAGTATTTT. Its protein is CASSEVAGSTDTQYF.

This clone showed up just once. The chain is built from TRBV4-2 and TRBJ1-4; TRBD1 is a possible D gene (6 bases). This CDR3 has 16 amino acids. Germline lookup yields CDR1 LGHNA and CDR2 YNFKEQ. The V end was cut by 2 bases, the J end by 4 bases, with 14 bases between. The DNA for the CDR3 is TGTGCCAGCAGCCAAAGGGGGGGCGGTGATAATGAAAAACTGTTTTTT. This sequence encodes CASSQRGGGDNEKLFF.

This clone was detected only a few times. V is TRBV19 and J is TRBJ1-5; possible D gene TRBD1, 5 bases. V was pared by 3 bases and J by 9 bases, with 18 bases between. CDR1 is LNHDA, CDR2 SQIVND, per germline (reference sequence). The CDR3 has 15 residues. The CDR3 coding sequence is TGTGCCAGTAGTATTGATGGGACGGGGGTTATGCCCCAGCATTTT. Residues: CASSIDGTGVMPQHF.

The chain couples TRBV7-8 to TRBJ1-1; possibly TRBD1 for D (6 bases). The germline CDR1 and CDR2 sequences are SGHVS and FQNEAQ. The CDR3 runs 15 residues. V lost 5 bases and J 1 base, leaving 14 bases between the germline ends. CDR3 in DNA: TGTGCCAGCAGCCCTCGTGGCAGGGGGAACACTGAAGCTTTCTTT. Its protein product is CASSPRGRGNTEAFF.

This clone has only a few counts. The rearrangement joins TRBV6-4 to TRBJ2-1; 10 bases align to TRBD2. In germline, CDR1 is MRHNA, CDR2 SNTAGT. The CDR3 totals 15 residues. Trimming cost V 2 bases and J 5 bases; bases outside gene matches: 3. The CDR3: CASSDERGGNNEQFF. CDR3 bases: TGTGCCAGCAGTGACGAGCGGGGGGGCAACAATGAGCAGTTCTTC.